This T cell receptor beta chain was sequenced in a study of shared clonotypes between healthy human individuals. Profiled with immunoSEQ multiplex PCR; TCRdb holds only in-frame clones, not every one. The table includes 1.5 million to 2.5 million clones, approximately 95% detected once. Positive CCR7 selection of CD45RO-negative cells yielded the naive CD8 cells, and terminally differentiated effector memory CD45RA+ cells were excluded. The CDR3 is 16 residues long. Germline V gene data show CDR1 as SGHRS and CDR2 as YFSETQ. The V gene end was trimmed by 4 bases and the J gene end by 4 bases; junction bases not matched to a gene: 10.

This TCR was recovered from a man aged 18 to 30 in good health. The sequencing input was naive CD8+ T cells sorted from blood. V usage is TRBV5-1 and J usage is TRBJ2-1, with 8 bases identical to TRBD2. CDR3 bases: TGCGCCAGCAGCCCAACTCCCAGCGGGGGATACAATGAGCAGTTCTTC. Amino acid sequence: CASSPTPSGGYNEQFF.